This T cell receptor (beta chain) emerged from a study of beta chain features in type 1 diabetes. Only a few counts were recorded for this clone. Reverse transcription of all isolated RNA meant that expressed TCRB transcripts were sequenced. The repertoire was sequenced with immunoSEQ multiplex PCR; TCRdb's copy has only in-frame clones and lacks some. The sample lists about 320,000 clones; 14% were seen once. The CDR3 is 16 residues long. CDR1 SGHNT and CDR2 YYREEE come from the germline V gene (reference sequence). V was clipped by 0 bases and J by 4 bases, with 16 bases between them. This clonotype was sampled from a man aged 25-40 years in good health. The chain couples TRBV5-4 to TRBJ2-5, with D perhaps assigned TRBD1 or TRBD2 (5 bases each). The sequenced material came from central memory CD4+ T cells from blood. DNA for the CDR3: TGTGCCAGCAGCTTGGATCAGGGCCCGGGGTTAGAGACCCAGTACTTC. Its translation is CASSLDQGPGLETQYF.